Following are 25 T cell receptor beta chains from one sample sequenced in a study of patients and donors after allogeneic stem cell transplantation. TCRdb reprocessed the RT-PCR reads via MiXCR and lists one record per CDR3 protein. The table includes about a million distinct CDR3 sequences, under 20% detected once. Sequenced input: blood, either unsorted or a sorted T cell fraction (not recorded which). The origin of the receptors is a human donor who was either an allogeneic HSCT recipient or a stem cell or donor lymphocyte infusion donor (not recorded which). It is not recorded whose cells these are; they may come from a transplant donor.

This sequence joins TRBV6-1 and TRBJ2-5; 8 bases map to TRBD2. The V segment lost 5 bases and the J segment 5 bases; nucleotides outside the gene matches: 13. This CDR3 is built from 16 residues. Germline lookup yields CDR1 MNHNS and CDR2 SASEGT. The CDR3 protein is CASSTLIAGPLETQYF. CDR3 in DNA: TGTGCCAGCAGTACCCTCATAGCGGGGCCCCTGGAGACCCAGTACTTC.

The chain is built from TRBV6-1 and TRBJ2-7, with 7 bases that match TRBD1. V lost 7 bases to trimming and J lost 1 base; unmatched junction nucleotides: 16. Germline V CDR1 and CDR2: MNHNS, SASEGT. This CDR3 comprises 17 residues. CDR3 DNA sequence: TGTGCCAGCACCGAAAGTCGGGGACAGTTGAAATCCTACGAGCAGTACTTC. Its protein is CASTESRGQLKSYEQYF.

This clonotype was seen ten or more times. The chain carries TRBV6-1 and TRBJ2-2, with D hard to call. The CDR3 has 14 residues. Trimming shortened V by 6 bases and J by 0 bases, and 8 bases separated the two germline ends. Germline values: CDR1 MNHNS, CDR2 SASEGT. DNA for the CDR3: TGTGCCAGCAGGTTCCTACCGAACACCGGGGAGCTGTTTTTT. This encodes CASRFLPNTGELFF.

This clonotype has only a few counts. The chain links TRBV7-9 to TRBJ1-2; 10 bases line up with TRBD1. The CDR3 has 12 residues. Germline trimming cut 7 bases from V and 7 bases from J; bases unmatched to any gene: 3. The germline CDR1 and CDR2 sequences are SEHNR and FQNEAQ (reference sequence). Here the CDR3 reads CASKGQGFGYTF. The CDR3, as DNA: TGTGCCAGCAAGGGACAGGGGTTTGGCTACACCTTC.

This clonotype was seen only a few times. This chain links TRBV24-1 with TRBJ2-5; TRBD1 matches at 9 bases. The trim removed 3 bases at V and 2 bases at J, leaving 12 bases unmatched. The CDR3 has 18 residues. Germline loops: CDR1 KGHDR, CDR2 SFDVKD. The CDR3 DNA reads as TGTGCCACCAGTGATCACCGAGGAGACAGGGGGAAACAAGAGACCCAGTACTTC. This sequence encodes CATSDHRGDRGKQETQYF.

The V and J genes are TRBV3-1 and TRBJ1-1, with D maybe TRBD1 (6 bases). CDR1 and CDR2 (germline): LGHDT, YNNKEL (reference sequence). With 1 base removed from V and 7 bases from J, the gap between germline ends came to 10 bases. There are 13 residues in the CDR3. This CDR3 is CASSQVGQYEAFF. The CDR3 coding sequence is TGTGCCAGCAGCCAAGTCGGACAGTATGAAGCTTTCTTT.

V usage is TRBV25-1 and J usage is TRBJ2-1; weak D call: TRBD2 (7 bases). Germline CDR1 is MGHDK and CDR2 is SYGVNS. V lost 3 bases to trimming and J lost 8 bases, with 14 bases between them. This CDR3 is 14 amino acids long. DNA for the CDR3: TGTGCCAGCAGTGAGTCTAGGGAGGGGGATGAGCAGTTCTTC. Its translation: CASSESREGDEQFF.

This clonotype was counted at least ten times. The V gene is TRBV25-1, the J gene TRBJ1-4; D perhaps matches TRBD1 (5 bases). The CDR3 totals 15 residues. The V end lost 3 bases, the J end lost 0 bases, and 8 bases lay between the germline ends. The germline V gene has CDR1 MGHDK and CDR2 SYGVNS. In DNA, the CDR3 is TGTGCCAGCAGTGAGGGGCGCGCAACTAATGAAAAACTGTTTTTT. Translating it yields CASSEGRATNEKLFF.

This rearrangement joins TRBV9 to TRBJ1-2; 12 bases are a match to TRBD1. The length of the CDR3 is 16 residues. V trimming: 4 bases; J trimming: 8 bases; junction bases outside the gene matches: 12. Germline V gives CDR1 SGDLS, CDR2 YYNGEE. The CDR3 is CASSLRPGQGASGYTF. For the CDR3, the DNA is TGTGCCAGCAGCTTACGTCCGGGACAGGGGGCATCGGGCTACACCTTC.

This clonotype was observed a handful of times. This sequence joins TRBV20-1 and TRBJ2-1, with D tentatively TRBD2 (5 bases). This CDR3 contains 17 residues. The germline V gene encodes CDR1 DFQATT and CDR2 SNEGSKA (reference sequence). V was pared by 0 bases and J by 0 bases, with 15 bases between. CDR3 in amino acids: CSARDRGVGNSYNEQFF. The CDR3, as DNA: TGCAGTGCTAGAGATCGTGGTGTCGGGAACTCCTACAATGAGCAGTTCTTC.

The V and J genes are TRBV27 and TRBJ2-7; TRBD1 might be the D (5 bases). Germline V gene lookup returns CDR1 MNHEY and CDR2 SMNVEV (reference sequence). The length of the CDR3 is 14 residues. V lost 2 bases, J lost 4 bases, and 12 bases lay in between. DNA for the CDR3: TGTGCCAGCAGTTTAAAACAGGACGAGTACGAGCAGTACTTC. Protein sequence: CASSLKQDEYEQYF.

J is TRBJ2-2 and V is TRBV9, with 8 bases lining up with TRBD2. The CDR3 loop spans 17 amino acids. Trimming took 0 bases from V and 7 from J; bases not matched to a gene: 11. Germline CDR1 SGDLS, CDR2 YYNGEE. CDR3 sequence (DNA): TGTGCCAGCAGCGTAGACCCTTCAGCGGGAGACGGCGGGGAGCTGTTTTTT. Its protein product is CASSVDPSAGDGGELFF.

This clonotype was detected a few times. The J gene is TRBJ1-2, the V gene TRBV13; D not certain. V was trimmed by 3 bases and J by 3 bases, leaving 14 bases between them. Germline V gene sequence: CDR1 PRHDT, CDR2 FYEKMQ (reference sequence). The CDR3 has 15 amino acids. The CDR3 coding sequence is TGTGCCAGCAGCTTCCTATTGGACCAGGACTATGGCTACACCTTC. Its protein is CASSFLLDQDYGYTF.

This chain uses TRBV20-1 with TRBJ1-5; no firm D call. CDR3 size: 14 residues. The V and J ends lost 5 bases and 7 bases respectively, with 18 bases between them. Germline V gene sequence: CDR1 DFQATT, CDR2 SNEGSKA (reference sequence). The CDR3: CSAHLKGLVQPQHF. The DNA of the CDR3 is TGCAGTGCTCACTTAAAGGGTCTCGTACAGCCCCAGCATTTT.

This sequence joins TRBV3-1 and TRBJ1-2; 11 bases align to TRBD1. Germline assignment: CDR1 LGHDT and CDR2 YNNKEL (reference sequence). V lost 1 base and J lost 6; bases outside the gene matches: 10. The CDR3 totals 17 residues. CDR3 amino acids: CASSQVDRGRWFNGYTF. The CDR3 bases are TGTGCCAGCAGCCAAGTGGACAGGGGGCGTTGGTTTAATGGCTACACCTTC.

This clonotype has more than one count but fewer than ten. The chain employs TRBV9 and TRBJ2-7; 8 nucleotides agree with TRBD2. CDR3 length: 14 amino acids. V trimming: 2 bases; J trimming: 1 base; junction bases outside the gene matches: 2. CDR1 and CDR2 (germline): SGDLS, YYNGEE. In DNA, the CDR3 is TGTGCCAGCAGCGTGACTAGCGAATCCTACGAGCAGTACTTC. Encoded protein: CASSVTSESYEQYF.

The chain combines TRBV20-1 with TRBJ2-1; no clear D. The ends were cut back, 4 bases at V and 8 bases at J, with 24 bases in the middle. CDR1 is DFQATT and CDR2 is SNEGSKA in the germline V gene (reference sequence). CDR3 length: 16 amino acids. CDR3 amino acids: CSAKTTRKPARHEQFF. The CDR3 DNA is TGCAGTGCTAAAACAACGCGGAAGCCAGCGCGTCATGAGCAGTTCTTC.

Only a few counts were recorded for this clonotype. The chain recombines TRBV18 with TRBJ2-2; 9 positions agree with TRBD1. The germline gives CDR1 KGHSH, CDR2 LQKENI. V lost 3 bases and J lost 0; bases outside the gene matches: 2. The CDR3 is 16 amino acids. CDR3 DNA: TGTGCCAGCTCACCCGACAGGGGGGCGAACACCGGGGAGCTGTTTTTT. It translates to CASSPDRGANTGELFF.

The V and J genes are TRBV6-1 and TRBJ1-6; perhaps TRBD1 as D (5 bases). The ends were cut back, 8 bases at V and 0 bases at J, with 8 bases in the middle. Per the germline V gene, CDR1 is MNHNS and CDR2 is SASEGT. CDR3 length equals 14 residues. The CDR3 region has the DNA TGTGCCAGCTCAACAGGCTCCTATAATTCACCCCTCCACTTT. Protein: CASSTGSYNSPLHF.

There are a few counts of this clonotype. The DNA for the CDR3 is TGTGCCAGCGTTTCCAGGACAGAGAACTATGGCTACACCTTC. It specifies CASVSRTENYGYTF. This chain uses TRBV7-2 with TRBJ1-2, with D possibly TRBD1 on 6 matching bases. CDR3 length: 14 residues. The germline V gene encodes CDR1 SGHTA and CDR2 FQGNSA. Deletions cut 8 bases from V and 2 bases from J, with 15 bases between.

This clonotype came up a few times. This chain connects TRBV6-2 or TRBV6-3 to TRBJ2-2; D possibly corresponds to TRBD2 (5 bases). Looked up from germline, CDR1 is MNHEY and CDR2 is SVGEGT. This CDR3 has 14 amino acids. Deletions cut 6 bases from V and 5 bases from J, with 13 bases between. The CDR3 DNA sequence: TGTGCCAGCAGACAAACGGGGTCGACCGGGGAGCTGTTTTTT. Its translation: CASRQTGSTGELFF.

In its sample, this clonotype was seen a few times. V and J are TRBV6-1 and TRBJ2-7; TRBD1 might be the D (6 bases). V was shortened by 0 bases and J by 2 bases, with 14 bases between the two germline ends. This CDR3 comprises 16 residues. The germline V gene encodes CDR1 MNHNS and CDR2 SASEGT. CDR3 sequence: CASSEASTGGAYEQYF. DNA for the CDR3: TGTGCCAGCAGTGAAGCATCGACAGGTGGGGCCTACGAGCAGTACTTC.

This clonotype was detected only a few times. The chain combines TRBV5-6 with TRBJ1-6; 7 bases map to TRBD1. CDR3 length: 15 amino acids. From germline, CDR1 is SGHDT and CDR2 YYEEEE. V dropped 4 bases and J dropped 5; count of bases not matched to a gene: 6. The DNA for the CDR3 is TGTGCCAGCAGCCAACCGGGACAGAATAATTCACCCCTCCACTTT. This codes for CASSQPGQNNSPLHF.

The chain carries TRBV5-1 and TRBJ2-1, with unresolved D. V was clipped by 5 bases and J by 9 bases, with 9 bases between them. CDR3 length: 11 amino acids. Germline-derived CDR1 and CDR2 are SGHRS and YFSETQ. As DNA, the CDR3 is TGCGCCAGCAGTCGTAAGGCTGAGCAGTTCTTC. Encoded protein: CASSRKAEQFF.

This clonotype was seen more than once but under ten times. This chain connects TRBV12-3 or TRBV12-4 to TRBJ2-1, with TRBD2 as a possible D gene (5 bases). Trimming removed 6 bases from V and 1 base from J, with 13 bases in between. The CDR3 runs to 15 residues. The CDR3 loop reads CASSPSGISYNEQFF. For the CDR3, the DNA is TGTGCCAGCAGCCCAAGCGGAATTTCCTACAATGAGCAGTTCTTC.